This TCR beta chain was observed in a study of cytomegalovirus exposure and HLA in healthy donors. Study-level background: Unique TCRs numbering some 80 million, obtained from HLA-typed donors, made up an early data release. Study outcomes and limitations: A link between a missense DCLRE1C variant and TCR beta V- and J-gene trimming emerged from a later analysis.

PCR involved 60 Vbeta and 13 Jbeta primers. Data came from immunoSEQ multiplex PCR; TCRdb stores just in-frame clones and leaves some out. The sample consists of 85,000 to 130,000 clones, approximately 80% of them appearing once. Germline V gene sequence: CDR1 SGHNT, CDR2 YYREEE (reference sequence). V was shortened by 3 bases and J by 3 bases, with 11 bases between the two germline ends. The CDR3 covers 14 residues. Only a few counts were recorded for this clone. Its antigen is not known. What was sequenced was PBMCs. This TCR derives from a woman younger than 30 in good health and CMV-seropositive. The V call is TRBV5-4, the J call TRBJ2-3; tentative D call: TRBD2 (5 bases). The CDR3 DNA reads TGTGCCAGCAGCTCTAACACGGGGACAGATACGCAGTATTTT. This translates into CASSSNTGTDTQYF.